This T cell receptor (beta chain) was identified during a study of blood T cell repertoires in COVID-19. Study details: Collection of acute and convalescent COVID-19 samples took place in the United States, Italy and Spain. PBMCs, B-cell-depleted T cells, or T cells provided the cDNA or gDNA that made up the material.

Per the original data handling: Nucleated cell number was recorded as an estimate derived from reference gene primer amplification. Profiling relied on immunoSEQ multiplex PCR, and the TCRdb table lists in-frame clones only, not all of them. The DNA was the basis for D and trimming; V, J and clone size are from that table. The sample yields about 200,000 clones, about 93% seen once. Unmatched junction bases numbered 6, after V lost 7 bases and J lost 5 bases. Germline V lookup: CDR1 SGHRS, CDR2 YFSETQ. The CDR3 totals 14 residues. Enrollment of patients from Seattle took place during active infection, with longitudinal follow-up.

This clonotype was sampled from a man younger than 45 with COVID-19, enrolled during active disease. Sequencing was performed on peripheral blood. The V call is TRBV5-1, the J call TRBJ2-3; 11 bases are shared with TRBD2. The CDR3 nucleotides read TGCGCCAGCGGTCTAGCGGGGGGTTTAGATACGCAGTATTTT. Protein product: CASGLAGGLDTQYF.